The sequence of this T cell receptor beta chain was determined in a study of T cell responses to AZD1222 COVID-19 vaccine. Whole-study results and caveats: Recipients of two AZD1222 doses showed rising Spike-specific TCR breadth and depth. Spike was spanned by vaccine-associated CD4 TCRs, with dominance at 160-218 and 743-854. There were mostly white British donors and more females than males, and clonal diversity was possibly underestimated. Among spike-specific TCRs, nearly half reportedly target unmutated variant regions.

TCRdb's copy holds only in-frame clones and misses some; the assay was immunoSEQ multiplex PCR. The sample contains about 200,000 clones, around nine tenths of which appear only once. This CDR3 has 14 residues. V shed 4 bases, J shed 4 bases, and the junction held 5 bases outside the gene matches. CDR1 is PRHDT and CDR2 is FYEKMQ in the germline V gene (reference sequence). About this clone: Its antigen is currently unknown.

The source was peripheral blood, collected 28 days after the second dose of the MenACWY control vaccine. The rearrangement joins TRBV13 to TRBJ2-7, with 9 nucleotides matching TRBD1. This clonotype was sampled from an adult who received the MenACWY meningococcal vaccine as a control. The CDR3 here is CASSSRDRAYEQYF. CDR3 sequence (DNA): TGTGCCAGCAGCTCCCGGGACAGGGCGTACGAGCAGTACTTC.